Listed below are T cell receptor beta chains from one sample, sequenced in a study of cytomegalovirus exposure and HLA in healthy donors. Generated by immunoSEQ multiplex PCR, the TCRdb table keeps only in-frame clones and is missing some. The sample carries under 200,000 clones, about an eighth recorded once. Sequenced material: PBMCs. Receptor source: a man aged 45 to 65 in good health and CMV-seropositive. Both conserved end residues are part of each CDR3. D genes are given only for firm matches. Size values are once, few and many counts, or a class for expanded clones, and some rows have none.

D	size	V	J	DNA	CDR3
.	.	TRBV6-5	TRBJ1-6	TGTGCCAGCAGTTATAGGACAAGTCAGAATTCACCCCTCCACTTT	CASSYRTSQNSPLHF
TRBD1	few	TRBV29-1	TRBJ1-2	TGCAGCGTCATGGGACAGGGGATTAGGTATGGCTACACCTTC	CSVMGQGIRYGYTF
.	.	TRBV7-2	TRBJ2-7	TGTGCCAGCAGCTTTCAGGGCCGTTTCGAGCAGTACTTC	CASSFQGRFEQYF
TRBD1	once	TRBV19	TRBJ1-2	TGTGCCAGTAGTCGGGGGACAGGGGGTCCCTCACCTGGCTACACCTTC	CASSRGTGGPSPGYTF
.	few	TRBV4-3	TRBJ2-7	TGCGCCAGCAGTCTGAGGGTGGCTGATAGAGTTGTAAGCTCCTACGAGCAGTACTTC	CASSLRVADRVVSSYEQYF
TRBD1	.	TRBV5-1	TRBJ2-3	TGCGCCAGCAGCAAGGTGGGACAGAGCACAGATACGCAGTATTTT	CASSKVGQSTDTQYF
.	few	TRBV14	TRBJ2-5	TGTGCCAGCAGCCGACTTATTGGGGCGCGTGAGACCCAGTACTTC	CASSRLIGARETQYF
.	few	TRBV7-9	TRBJ1-1	TGTGCCAGCAGCTTCCGTGGAGCTGAAGCTTTCTTT	CASSFRGAEAFF
TRBD1	.	TRBV25-1	TRBJ1-2	TGTGCCAGCAGCGAGCCGGGACAGGGGCTCCAGACTTATGGCTACACCTTC	CASSEPGQGLQTYGYTF
.	.	TRBV6-5	TRBJ1-1	TGTGCCAGCAGTAAGGCCGGGGGGGGCACTGAAGCTTTCTTT	CASSKAGGGTEAFF
.	few	TRBV4-3	TRBJ1-2	TGCGCCAGCAGCCAAGATCCCAGGGCCATAGGCTACACCTTC	CASSQDPRAIGYTF
.	few	TRBV6-5	TRBJ2-3	TGTGCCAGCAGTTACCCCAGGGATACGCAGTATTTT	CASSYPRDTQYF
.	.	TRBV4-1	TRBJ2-2	TGCGCCAGCAGCCAAGGGGGGCTAACCGGGGAGCTGTTTTTT	CASSQGGLTGELFF
.	few	TRBV7-9	TRBJ1-2	TGTGCCAGCAGCTTTGCGGACGGGATTGGCTACACCTTC	CASSFADGIGYTF
TRBD2	.	TRBV7-3	TRBJ2-2	TGTGCCAGCAGCTTCGGGGGGGCGATAGCCGGGGAGCTGTTTTTT	CASSFGGAIAGELFF
.	.	TRBV2	TRBJ1-5	TGTGCCAGCAGTCGGGATAGCAATCAGCCCCAGCATTTT	CASSRDSNQPQHF
.	few	TRBV5-6	TRBJ1-4	TGTGCCAGCAGCTTGGCCGGGGGTGTCACTAATGAAAAACTGTTTTTT	CASSLAGGVTNEKLFF
TRBD1	few	TRBV7-9	TRBJ1-1	TGTGCCAGCGCAGGGAGGACAGGGTTCACTGAAGCTTTCTTT	CASAGRTGFTEAFF
.	few	TRBV4-1	TRBJ1-1	TGCGCCAGCAGCCGCATTGGGACAAAGAACACTGAAGCTTTCTTT	CASSRIGTKNTEAFF
.	few	TRBV7-2	TRBJ2-2	TGTGCCAGCAGCGGGAGGACAGAGCTGTTTTTT	CASSGRTELFF
TRBD2	.	TRBV10-3	TRBJ2-2	TGTGCCATCAGCCTTCTCGGGGGGGCAGGAACCGGGGAGCTGTTTTTT	CAISLLGGAGTGELFF
TRBD1	.	TRBV5-1	TRBJ1-1	TGCGCCAGCAGCCTAGGACAGGGGGCGGGTGGGACTGAAGCTTTCTTT	CASSLGQGAGGTEAFF
.	.	TRBV20-1	TRBJ1-1	TGCAGTGCTAGAAACACCTGGGAAGCTTTCTTT	CSARNTWEAFF
.	.	TRBV7-2	TRBJ2-4	TGTGCCAGCAGCTTAAGTCGCTCAGGGGCCAAAAACATTCAGTACTTC	CASSLSRSGAKNIQYF
TRBD1	.	TRBV5-1	TRBJ2-2	TGCGCCAGCAGCTTGGCGCCGCCGGGACAGGGGAATCCGAACACCGGGGAGCTGTTTTTT	CASSLAPPGQGNPNTGELFF
.	.	TRBV19	TRBJ1-5	TGTGCCAGTAGTAATGAAAGAGTGGGCCAGCCCCAGCATTTT	CASSNERVGQPQHF
.	few	TRBV6-5	TRBJ1-6	TGTGCCAGCAGTTACTTGTTGGGGGCCCTCACCCTCCACTTT	CASSYLLGALTLHF
.	once	TRBV5-1	TRBJ2-3	TGCGCCAGCAGCTTGGCCGGGAGCCCCACAGATACGCAGTATTTT	CASSLAGSPTDTQYF
.	.	TRBV19	TRBJ1-5	TGTGCCAGTAGTATACGAGGCAATCAGCCCCAGCATTTT	CASSIRGNQPQHF
.	.	TRBV29-1	TRBJ2-3	TGCAGCGTCCCCGAAAGAGGGTTGGCAGATACGCAGTATTTT	CSVPERGLADTQYF
.	.	TRBV19	TRBJ2-6	TGTGCCAGTAGTATGGGGCGGGGGCAGGGATCTGGGGCCAACGTCCTGACTTTC	CASSMGRGQGSGANVLTF
.	few	TRBV19	TRBJ2-5	TGTGCCAGTAGTCCCACGACAGGATTGCGGCAAGAGACCCAGTACTTC	CASSPTTGLRQETQYF
.	.	TRBV6-5	TRBJ1-6	TGTGCCAGCAGCCCCACTTATTCCTATAATTCACCCCTCCACTTT	CASSPTYSYNSPLHF
TRBD1	.	TRBV6-5	TRBJ1-1	TGTGCCAGCAGTTGGGACAGTTACACTGAAGCTTTCTTT	CASSWDSYTEAFF
TRBD2	.	TRBV4-3	TRBJ2-1	TGCGCCAGCAGCCCTGGACTAGAATTAGAAAATGAGCAGTTCTTC	CASSPGLELENEQFF
.	many	TRBV7-2	TRBJ2-3	TGTGCCAGCAGCGGATTTGTGACGGGACTGACTAGCACAGATACGCAGTATTTT	CASSGFVTGLTSTDTQYF
TRBD2	.	TRBV7-3	TRBJ2-5	TGTGCCAGCAGCTCGACCGGGACTAGTGGTGTCGAGACCCAGTACTTC	CASSSTGTSGVETQYF
.	.	TRBV7-9	TRBJ2-5	TGTGCCACGGATCCTAGGGGCGCGGAGGAGACCCAGTACTTC	CATDPRGAEETQYF
.	.	TRBV7-2	TRBJ1-3	TGTGCCAGCAGCTTAGGAGGGTCTGGAAACACCATATATTTT	CASSLGGSGNTIYF
.	few	TRBV29-1	TRBJ2-3	TGCAGCGTTGACTGGGGGGGCACAGATACGCAGTATTTT	CSVDWGGTDTQYF
TRBD1	few	TRBV5-8	TRBJ1-5	TGTGCCAGCAGCCCCCGGACAGGGGGCTTTCAGCCCCAGCATTTT	CASSPRTGGFQPQHF
.	few	TRBV7-9	TRBJ2-1	TGTGCCAGCAGCTCCCCGGGACTTTTGAGGAATGAGCAGTTCTTC	CASSSPGLLRNEQFF
.	few	TRBV27	TRBJ2-7	TGTGCCAGCAGGTCGGGTCTAGCCGGGGAGCAGTACTTC	CASRSGLAGEQYF